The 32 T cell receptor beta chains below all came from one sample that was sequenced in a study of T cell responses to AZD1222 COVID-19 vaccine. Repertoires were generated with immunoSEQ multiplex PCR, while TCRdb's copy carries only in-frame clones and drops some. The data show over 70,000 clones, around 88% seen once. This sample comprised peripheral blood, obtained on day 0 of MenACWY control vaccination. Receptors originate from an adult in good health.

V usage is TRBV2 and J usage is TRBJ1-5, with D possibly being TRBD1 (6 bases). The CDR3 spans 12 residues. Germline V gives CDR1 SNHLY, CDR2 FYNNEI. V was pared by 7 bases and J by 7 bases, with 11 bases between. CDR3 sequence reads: CASNRDSQPQHF. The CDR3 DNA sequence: TGTGCCAGCAACAGGGACTCCCAGCCCCAGCATTTT.

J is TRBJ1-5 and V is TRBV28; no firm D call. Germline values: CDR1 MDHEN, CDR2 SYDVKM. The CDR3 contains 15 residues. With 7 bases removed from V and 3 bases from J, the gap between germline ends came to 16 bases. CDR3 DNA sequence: TGTGCCAGCATACCGGTGGGTAGGCTCAATCAGCCCCAGCATTTT. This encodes CASIPVGRLNQPQHF.

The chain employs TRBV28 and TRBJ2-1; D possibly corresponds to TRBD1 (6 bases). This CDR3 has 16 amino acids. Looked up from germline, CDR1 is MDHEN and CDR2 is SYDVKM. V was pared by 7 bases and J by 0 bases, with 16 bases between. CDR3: CASNPHRDVSYNEQFF. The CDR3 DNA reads TGTGCCAGCAACCCCCACAGGGATGTCTCCTACAATGAGCAGTTCTTC.

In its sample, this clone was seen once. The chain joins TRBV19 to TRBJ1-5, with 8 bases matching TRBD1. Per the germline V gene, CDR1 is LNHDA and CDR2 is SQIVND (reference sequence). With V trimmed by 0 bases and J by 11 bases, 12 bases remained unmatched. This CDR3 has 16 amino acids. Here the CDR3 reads CASSIDGGQGGVTQHF. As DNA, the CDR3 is TGTGCCAGTAGTATAGATGGCGGACAGGGCGGTGTAACCCAGCATTTT.

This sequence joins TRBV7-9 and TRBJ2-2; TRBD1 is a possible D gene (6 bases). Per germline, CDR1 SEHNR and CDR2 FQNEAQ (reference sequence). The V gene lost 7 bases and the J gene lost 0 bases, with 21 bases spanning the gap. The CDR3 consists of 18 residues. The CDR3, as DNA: TGTGCCAGCATCCGCGGCCCCCGGACAGCCTCGAACACCGGGGAGCTGTTTTTT. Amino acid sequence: CASIRGPRTASNTGELFF.

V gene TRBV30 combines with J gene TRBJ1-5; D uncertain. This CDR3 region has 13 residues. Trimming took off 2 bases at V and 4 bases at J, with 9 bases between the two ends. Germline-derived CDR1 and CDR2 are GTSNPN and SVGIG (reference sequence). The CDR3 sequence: CAWSTASNQPQHF. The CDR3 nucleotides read TGTGCCTGGAGTACGGCAAGTAATCAGCCCCAGCATTTT.

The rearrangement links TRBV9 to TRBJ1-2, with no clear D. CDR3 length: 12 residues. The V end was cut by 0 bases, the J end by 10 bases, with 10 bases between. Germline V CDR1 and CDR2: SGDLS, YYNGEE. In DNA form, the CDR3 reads TGTGCCAGCAGCGTAGCGGGGTCGGCCTACACCTTC. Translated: CASSVAGSAYTF.

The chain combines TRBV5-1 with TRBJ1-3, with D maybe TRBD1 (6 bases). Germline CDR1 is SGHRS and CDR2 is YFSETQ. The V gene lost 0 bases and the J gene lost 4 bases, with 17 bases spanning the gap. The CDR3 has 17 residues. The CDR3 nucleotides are TGCGCCAGCAGCTTGGCCCCCGGGGGCGCGGGAGGAAACACCATATATTTT. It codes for CASSLAPGGAGGNTIYF.

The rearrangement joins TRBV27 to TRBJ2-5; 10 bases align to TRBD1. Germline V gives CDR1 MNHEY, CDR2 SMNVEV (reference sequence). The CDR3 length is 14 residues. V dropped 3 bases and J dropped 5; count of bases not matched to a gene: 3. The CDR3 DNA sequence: TGTGCCAGCAGTTTTGACAGGGGGCTGGAGACCCAGTACTTC. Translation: CASSFDRGLETQYF.

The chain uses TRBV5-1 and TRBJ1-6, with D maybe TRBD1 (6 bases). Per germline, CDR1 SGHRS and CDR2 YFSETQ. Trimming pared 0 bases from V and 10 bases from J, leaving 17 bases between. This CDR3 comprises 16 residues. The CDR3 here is CASSLGTPGAPSPLHF. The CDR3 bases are TGCGCCAGCAGCTTGGGAACCCCGGGGGCCCCATCACCCCTCCACTTT.

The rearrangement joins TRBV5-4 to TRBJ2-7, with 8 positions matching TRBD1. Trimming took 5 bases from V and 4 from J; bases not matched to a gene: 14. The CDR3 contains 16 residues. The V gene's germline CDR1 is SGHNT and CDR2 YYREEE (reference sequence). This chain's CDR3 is CASSHVRWTGSYEQYF. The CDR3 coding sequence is TGTGCCAGCAGTCACGTCAGGTGGACAGGGTCGTACGAGCAGTACTTC.

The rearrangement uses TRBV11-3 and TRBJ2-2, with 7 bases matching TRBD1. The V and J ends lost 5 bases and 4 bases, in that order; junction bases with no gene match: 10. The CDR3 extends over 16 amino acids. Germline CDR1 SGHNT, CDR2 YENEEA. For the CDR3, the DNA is TGTGCCAGCAGCCCCCGGACAGGAGGTCGCACCGGGGAGCTGTTTTTT. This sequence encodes CASSPRTGGRTGELFF.

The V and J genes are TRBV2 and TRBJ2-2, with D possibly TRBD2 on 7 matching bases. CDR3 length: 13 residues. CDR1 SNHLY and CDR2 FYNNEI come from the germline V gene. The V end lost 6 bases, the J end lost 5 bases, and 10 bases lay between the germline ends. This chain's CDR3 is CASRGGQTGELFF. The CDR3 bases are TGTGCCAGCAGGGGGGGGCAAACCGGGGAGCTGTTTTTT.

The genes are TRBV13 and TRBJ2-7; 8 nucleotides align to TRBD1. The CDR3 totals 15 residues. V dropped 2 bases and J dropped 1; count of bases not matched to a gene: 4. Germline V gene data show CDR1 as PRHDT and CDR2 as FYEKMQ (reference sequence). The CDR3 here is CASSLWDRRSYEQYF. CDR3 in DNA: TGTGCCAGCAGCTTATGGGACAGGAGATCCTACGAGCAGTACTTC.

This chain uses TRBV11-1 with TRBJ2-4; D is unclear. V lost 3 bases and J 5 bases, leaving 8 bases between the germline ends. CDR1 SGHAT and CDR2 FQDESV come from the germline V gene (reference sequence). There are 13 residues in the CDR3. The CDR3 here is CASSFNWQNIQYF. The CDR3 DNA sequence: TGTGCCAGCAGCTTTAACTGGCAAAACATTCAGTACTTC. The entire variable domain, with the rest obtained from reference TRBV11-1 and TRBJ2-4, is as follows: EAEVAQSPRYKITEKSQAVAFWCDPISGHATLYWYRQILGQGPELLVQFQDESVVDDSQLPKDRFSAERLKGVDSTLKIQPAELGDSAMYLCASSFNWQNIQYFGAGTRLSVL.

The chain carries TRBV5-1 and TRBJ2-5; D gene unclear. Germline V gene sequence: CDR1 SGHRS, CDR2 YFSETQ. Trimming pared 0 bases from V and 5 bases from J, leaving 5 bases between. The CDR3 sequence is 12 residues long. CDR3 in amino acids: CASSLAPETQYF. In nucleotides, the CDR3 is TGCGCCAGCAGCTTGGCCCCTGAGACCCAGTACTTC.

Here the CDR3 reads CAIAELDKSKGNEQFF. The CDR3 DNA is TGTGCCATCGCCGAACTCGACAAGTCCAAGGGTAATGAGCAGTTCTTC. This chain uses TRBV19 with TRBJ2-1; D is unclear. Trimming shortened V by 10 bases and J by 7 bases, and 26 bases separated the two germline ends. The CDR3 runs 16 residues. Germline CDR1 LNHDA, CDR2 SQIVND (reference sequence).

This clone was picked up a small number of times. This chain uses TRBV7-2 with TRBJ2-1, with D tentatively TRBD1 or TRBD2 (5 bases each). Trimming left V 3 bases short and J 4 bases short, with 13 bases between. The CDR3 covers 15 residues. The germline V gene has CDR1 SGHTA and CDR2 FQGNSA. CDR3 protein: CASSFNRGPYNEQFF. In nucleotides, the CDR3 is TGTGCCAGCAGCTTTAACCGGGGACCTTACAATGAGCAGTTCTTC.

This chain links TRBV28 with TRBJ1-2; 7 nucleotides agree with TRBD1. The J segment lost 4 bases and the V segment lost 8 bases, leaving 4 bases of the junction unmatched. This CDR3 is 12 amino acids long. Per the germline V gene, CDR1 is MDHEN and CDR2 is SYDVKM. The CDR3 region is CASASGGYGYTF. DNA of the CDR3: TGTGCCAGCGCCTCAGGGGGCTATGGCTACACCTTC.

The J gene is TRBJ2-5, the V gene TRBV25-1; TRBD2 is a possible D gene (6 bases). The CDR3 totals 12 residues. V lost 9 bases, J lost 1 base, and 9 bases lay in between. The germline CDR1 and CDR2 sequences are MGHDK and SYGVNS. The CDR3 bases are TGTGCCAGTTGCGGGATCCAAGAGACCCAGTACTTC. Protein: CASCGIQETQYF.

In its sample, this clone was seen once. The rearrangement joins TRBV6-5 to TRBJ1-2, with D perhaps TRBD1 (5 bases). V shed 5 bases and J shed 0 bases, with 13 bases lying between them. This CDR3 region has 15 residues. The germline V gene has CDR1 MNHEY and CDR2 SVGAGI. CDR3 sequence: CASSTLGTSNYGYTF. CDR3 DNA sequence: TGTGCCAGCAGTACCCTTGGGACTTCTAACTATGGCTACACCTTC.

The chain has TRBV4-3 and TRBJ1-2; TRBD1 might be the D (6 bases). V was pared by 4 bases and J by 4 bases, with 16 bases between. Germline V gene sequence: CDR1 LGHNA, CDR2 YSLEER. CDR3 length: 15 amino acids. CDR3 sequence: CASSLDRTGSYGYTF. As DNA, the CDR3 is TGCGCCAGCAGCCTCGACAGGACTGGTTCCTATGGCTACACCTTC.

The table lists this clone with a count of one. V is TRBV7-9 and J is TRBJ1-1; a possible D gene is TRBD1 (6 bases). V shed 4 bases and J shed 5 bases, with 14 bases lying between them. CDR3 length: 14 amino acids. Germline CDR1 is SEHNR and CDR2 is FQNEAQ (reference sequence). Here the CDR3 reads CASSSQGIQTEAFF. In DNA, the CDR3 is TGTGCCAGCAGCTCTCAGGGGATTCAGACTGAAGCTTTCTTT. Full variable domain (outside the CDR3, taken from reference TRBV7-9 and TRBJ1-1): DTGVSQNPRHKITKRGQNVTFRCDPISEHNRLYWYRQTLGQGPEFLTYFQNEAQLEKSRLLSDRFSAERPKGSFSTLEIQRTEQGDSAMYLCASSSQGIQTEAFFGQGTRLTVV.

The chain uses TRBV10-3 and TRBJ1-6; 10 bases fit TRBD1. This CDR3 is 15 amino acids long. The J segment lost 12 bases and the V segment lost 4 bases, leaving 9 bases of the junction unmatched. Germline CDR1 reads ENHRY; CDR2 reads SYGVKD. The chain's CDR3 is CAISGDRGEGVPLHF. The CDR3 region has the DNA TGTGCCATCAGTGGGGACAGGGGAGAGGGGGTACCCCTCCACTTT.

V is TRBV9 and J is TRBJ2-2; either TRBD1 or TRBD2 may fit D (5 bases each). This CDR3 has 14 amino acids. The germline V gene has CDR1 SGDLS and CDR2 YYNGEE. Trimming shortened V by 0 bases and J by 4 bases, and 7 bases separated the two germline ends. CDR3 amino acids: CASSVEGTTGELFF. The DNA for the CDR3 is TGTGCCAGCAGCGTAGAGGGGACCACCGGGGAGCTGTTTTTT.

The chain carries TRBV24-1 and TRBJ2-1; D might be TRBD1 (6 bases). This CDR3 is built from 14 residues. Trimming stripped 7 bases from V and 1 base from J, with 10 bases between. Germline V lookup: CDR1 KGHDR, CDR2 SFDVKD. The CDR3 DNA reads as TGTGCCACCAGGGGACACGGGTCCTACAATGAGCAGTTCTTC. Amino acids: CATRGHGSYNEQFF.

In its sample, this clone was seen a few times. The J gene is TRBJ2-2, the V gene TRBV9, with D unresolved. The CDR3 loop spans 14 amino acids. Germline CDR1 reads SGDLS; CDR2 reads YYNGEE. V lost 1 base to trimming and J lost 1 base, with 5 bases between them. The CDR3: CASSVNQNTGELFF. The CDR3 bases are TGTGCCAGCAGCGTAAATCAGAACACCGGGGAGCTGTTTTTT.

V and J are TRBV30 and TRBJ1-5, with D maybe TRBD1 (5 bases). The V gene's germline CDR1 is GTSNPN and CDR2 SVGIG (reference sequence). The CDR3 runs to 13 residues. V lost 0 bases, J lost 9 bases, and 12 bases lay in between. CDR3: CAWSVGGAGPQHF. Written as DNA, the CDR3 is TGTGCCTGGAGTGTGGGAGGGGCAGGGCCCCAGCATTTT.

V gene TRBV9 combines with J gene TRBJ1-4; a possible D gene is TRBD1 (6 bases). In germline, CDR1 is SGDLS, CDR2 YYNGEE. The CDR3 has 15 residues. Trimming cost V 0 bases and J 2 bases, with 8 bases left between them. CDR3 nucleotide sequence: TGTGCCAGCAGCGTAGGAACAGGGACTAATGAAAAACTGTTTTTT. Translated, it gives CASSVGTGTNEKLFF.

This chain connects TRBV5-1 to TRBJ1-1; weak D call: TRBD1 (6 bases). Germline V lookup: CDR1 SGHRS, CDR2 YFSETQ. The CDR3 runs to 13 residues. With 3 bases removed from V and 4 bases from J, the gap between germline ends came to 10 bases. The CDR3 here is CASSSQGGTEAFF. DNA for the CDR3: TGCGCCAGCAGCTCACAGGGTGGCACTGAAGCTTTCTTT.

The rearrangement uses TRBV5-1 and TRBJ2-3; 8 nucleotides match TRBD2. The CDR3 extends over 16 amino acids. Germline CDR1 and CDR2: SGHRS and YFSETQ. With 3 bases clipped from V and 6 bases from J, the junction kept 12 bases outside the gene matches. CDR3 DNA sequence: TGCGCCAGCAGCTCGACTAGCGCCTCACTCTTGGATACGCAGTATTTT. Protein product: CASSSTSASLLDTQYF.

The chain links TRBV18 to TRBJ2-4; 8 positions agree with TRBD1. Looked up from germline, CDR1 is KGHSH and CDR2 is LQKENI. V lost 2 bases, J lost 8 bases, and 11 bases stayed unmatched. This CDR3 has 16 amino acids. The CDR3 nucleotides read TGTGCCAGCTCACCAACAGGGGGATTCAGCGTGGACATTCAGTACTTC. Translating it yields CASSPTGGFSVDIQYF. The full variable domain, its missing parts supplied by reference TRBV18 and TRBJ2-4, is NAGVMQNPRHLVRRRGQEARLRCSPMKGHSHVYWYRQLPEEGLKFMVYLQKENIIDESGMPKERFSAEFPKEGPSILRIQQVVRGDSAAYFCASSPTGGFSVDIQYFGAGTRLSVL.